This is a list of T cell receptor beta chains from one sample in a study of T cell repertoires in cytomegalovirus infection. TCRdb re-derived calls from the reads in MiXCR, one entry per CDR3 protein. Among about 500,000 distinct CDR3 sequences listed, around 35% were seen once. The antigens of these receptors remain unknown. Sequenced material: cultured PBMCs, taken from culture after CMV antigen stimulation. The receptor set was obtained from a human donor in good health (CMV status not recorded). Some clones in this sample may be carry-over from other donors' samples. Each CDR3 is given without its conserved first and last residue.

v_call	j_call	cdr3_aa
TRBV7-9	TRBJ2-3	ASSLGGRDTV
TRBV7-2	TRBJ1-3	ASSLSGTAGNTIY
TRBV14	TRBJ1-1	ASSQASETGNTEAF
TRBV12-5	TRBJ2-2	ASGPGSGELF
TRBV4-1	TRBJ2-2	ASSQVGDTGELF
TRBV7-9	TRBJ2-4	ASSVLQGERKNIQY
TRBV6-2/TRBV6-3	TRBJ2-5	ASSYSKGRVQETQY
TRBV12-3/TRBV12-4	TRBJ2-1	ASTGGSGRGEQF
TRBV12-3/TRBV12-4	TRBJ2-5	ASSWGRGETQY
TRBV5-1	TRBJ1-3	ASRRDTAFSGNTIY
TRBV5-6	TRBJ1-4	ASMAGDIENEKLF
TRBV10-3	TRBJ2-3	AISGGLAGSTDTQY
TRBV7-2	TRBJ2-2	ASSFSRTGVTGGTGELF
TRBV7-6	TRBJ2-1	ASSAGPSSYNEQF
TRBV12-3/TRBV12-4	TRBJ1-5	ASSFPGHSNQPQH
TRBV9	TRBJ2-7	ASSPRLAGLRGLY
TRBV4-1	TRBJ2-2	ASSQDRGQINTGELF